This is a list of T cell receptor beta chains from one sample in a study of CD8 T cells in Susac syndrome. TCRdb re-analysed the immunoSEQ multiplex PCR reads in MiXCR, keeping a single row per CDR3 protein. There are about 82,000 distinct CDR3 sequences in the sample; 96% occur only once, and roughly 0.62% lies in the top ten. The sequencing sample was made of CD8+ T cells from PBMCs. These TCRs come from a human donor with Susac syndrome. Each CDR3 is given with its conserved first and last residue. D genes are given only for firm matches. Some rows mark clone size as missing; the rest say once, few, many or name a class of expanded clone.

j_gene | abundance | v_gene | d_gene | CDR3aa | CDR3nt
TRBJ2-3 | - | TRBV20-1 | TRBD2 | CSARGEGSSGGGTQYF | TGCAGTGCTAGAGGAGAAGGGTCTAGCGGGGGAGGAACGCAGTATTTT
TRBJ2-7 | - | TRBV4-3 | - | CASSQAPGSAYEQYF | TGCGCCAGCAGCCAAGCTCCAGGGTCGGCCTACGAGCAGTACTTC
TRBJ2-7 | - | TRBV12-3/TRBV12-4 | - | CASSLVRAEQYF | TGTGCCAGCAGCTTAGTAAGAGCCGAGCAGTACTTC
TRBJ2-2 | - | TRBV12-3/TRBV12-4 | - | CASSQTGLNTGELFF | TGTGCCAGCAGTCAGACAGGTCTAAACACCGGGGAGCTGTTTTTT
TRBJ2-7 | - | TRBV20-1 | - | CSAPDASYEQYF | TGCAGTGCCCCGGACGCCTCCTACGAGCAGTACTTC
TRBJ2-5 | - | TRBV4-3 | TRBD2 | CASSQGLAGGFQETQYF | TGCGCCAGCAGCCAAGGTCTAGCGGGGGGCTTCCAAGAGACCCAGTACTTC
TRBJ2-3 | - | TRBV11-2 | TRBD2 | CASSPYGGGADTQYF | TGTGCCAGCAGCCCCTACGGGGGGGGAGCAGATACGCAGTATTTT
TRBJ1-2 | - | TRBV20-1 | - | CSARVLGGALGYTF | TGCAGTGCTAGAGTTTTAGGGGGGGCTTTGGGCTACACCTTC
TRBJ1-5 | - | TRBV20-1 | - | CSARVGVRGTNQPQHF | TGCAGTGCTAGAGTCGGAGTGAGAGGGACCAATCAGCCCCAGCATTTT
TRBJ2-5 | - | TRBV15 | - | CATSLGRGETQYF | TGTGCCACCAGCCTCGGGCGTGGAGAGACCCAGTACTTC
TRBJ2-5 | - | TRBV7-9 | - | CASSPQGEFGQETQYF | TGTGCCAGCAGCCCCCAGGGCGAGTTTGGCCAAGAGACCCAGTACTTC
TRBJ2-1 | once | TRBV7-2 | - | CASSLLGYEQFF | TGTGCCAGCAGCTTATTAGGATATGAGCAGTTCTTC
TRBJ2-5 | - | TRBV7-6 | TRBD2 | CASSTGGLAVGETQYF | TGTGCCAGCAGCACCGGGGGACTAGCGGTCGGAGAGACCCAGTACTTC
TRBJ1-2 | - | TRBV2 | TRBD1 | CASRTGVGYTF | TGTGCCAGCAGGACAGGGGTTGGCTACACCTTC
TRBJ2-5 | - | TRBV20-1 | TRBD2 | CSASSSGGETQYF | TGCAGTGCTAGTTCTAGCGGAGGAGAGACCCAGTACTTC
TRBJ1-1 | - | TRBV7-2 | - | CASSFGPHAPEAFF | TGTGCCAGCAGCTTCGGCCCCCATGCGCCTGAAGCTTTCTTT
TRBJ1-2 | - | TRBV20-1 | TRBD1 | CSASPGTGGYTF | TGCAGTGCTAGTCCCGGGACAGGGGGCTACACCTTC
TRBJ1-5 | - | TRBV12-3/TRBV12-4 | TRBD1 | CASSFNPGQGRTQPQHF | TGTGCCAGCAGTTTCAATCCGGGACAGGGAAGGACTCAGCCCCAGCATTTT
TRBJ1-5 | - | TRBV2 | - | CASCYTGGNQPQHF | TGTGCCAGCTGCTATACAGGCGGCAATCAGCCCCAGCATTTT
TRBJ2-7 | once | TRBV29-1 | - | CSVEGQGGYEQYF | TGCAGCGTTGAGGGCCAGGGTGGCTACGAGCAGTACTTC
TRBJ2-5 | - | TRBV24-1 | - | CATRDPGEETQYF | TGTGCCACCAGGGACCCCGGGGAAGAGACCCAGTACTTC
TRBJ2-1 | - | TRBV25-1 | - | CASSELSYNEQFF | TGTGCCAGCAGTGAATTGTCCTACAATGAGCAGTTCTTC
TRBJ2-4 | - | TRBV12-3/TRBV12-4 | - | CASMDGTNIQYF | TGTGCCAGCATGGACGGGACAAACATTCAGTACTTC
TRBJ2-5 | - | TRBV20-1 | - | CSARRSGQETQYF | TGCAGTGCTAGGAGGAGCGGCCAAGAGACCCAGTACTTC
TRBJ2-7 | - | TRBV10-3 | TRBD1 | CAITIQGPGYEQYF | TGTGCCATCACTATACAGGGGCCGGGGTACGAGCAGTACTTC
TRBJ2-7 | - | TRBV4-1 | - | CASSQVRDGTVYEQYF | TGCGCCAGCAGCCAAGTTCGTGATGGCACGGTGTACGAGCAGTACTTC
TRBJ2-7 | - | TRBV4-3 | - | CASSQVHREEQYF | TGCGCCAGCAGCCAAGTCCACAGGGAAGAGCAGTACTTC
TRBJ1-5 | - | TRBV18 | TRBD1 | CASSPTGVQPQHF | TGTGCCAGCTCACCCACAGGGGTCCAGCCCCAGCATTTT
TRBJ1-5 | - | TRBV12-3/TRBV12-4 | - | CASSLAQPQHF | TGTGCCAGCAGTTTAGCTCAGCCCCAGCATTTT
TRBJ1-5 | - | TRBV7-2 | - | CASSPWGGNQPQHF | TGTGCCAGCAGCCCCTGGGGGGGTAATCAGCCCCAGCATTTT
TRBJ2-3 | - | TRBV20-1 | TRBD2 | CSAREGPRSLRTDTQYF | TGCAGTGCTCGGGAGGGTCCACGCAGCCTTCGCACAGATACGCAGTATTTT
TRBJ2-7 | - | TRBV27 | - | CASRTGYEQYF | TGTGCCAGCAGGACGGGATACGAGCAGTACTTC
TRBJ2-1 | - | TRBV9 | - | CASSVAGRSSYNEQFF | TGTGCCAGCAGCGTAGCGGGGAGGAGCTCCTACAATGAGCAGTTCTTC
TRBJ2-7 | once | TRBV29-1 | - | CSVGQGLVEQYF | TGCAGCGTTGGACAGGGACTTGTCGAGCAGTACTTC
TRBJ2-3 | - | TRBV10-1 | TRBD2 | CASSEWGLAVTDTQYF | TGCGCCAGCAGTGAGTGGGGACTAGCGGTCACAGATACGCAGTATTTT
TRBJ1-1 | - | TRBV9 | - | CASSVRMNTEAFF | TGTGCCAGCAGCGTACGCATGAACACTGAAGCTTTCTTT
TRBJ1-4 | - | TRBV18 | - | CASSQDSFGTNEKLFF | TGTGCCAGCTCACAAGACAGTTTTGGGACTAATGAAAAACTGTTTTTT
TRBJ2-1 | once | TRBV5-1 | - | CASSLGTTANEQFF | TGCGCCAGCAGCTTGGGTACCACGGCCAATGAGCAGTTCTTC
TRBJ1-1 | - | TRBV29-1 | TRBD1 | CSVEEDRAEAFF | TGCAGCGTTGAAGAGGACAGGGCCGAAGCTTTCTTT
TRBJ1-6 | - | TRBV6-1 | - | CASSLRASSYNSPLHF | TGTGCCAGCAGCCTCAGGGCTAGCTCCTATAATTCACCCCTCCACTTT
TRBJ2-7 | - | TRBV6-1 | - | CASSSTGAYEQYF | TGTGCCAGCAGTTCTACAGGAGCCTACGAGCAGTACTTC
TRBJ1-1 | - | TRBV30 | TRBD1 | CAWRDRGEAFF | TGTGCCTGGAGAGACAGGGGAGAAGCTTTCTTT
TRBJ1-2 | few | TRBV19 | - | CASSISDGANYGYTF | TGTGCCAGTAGTATTTCGGACGGAGCTAACTATGGCTACACCTTC
TRBJ2-3 | - | TRBV27 | TRBD1 | CASSSTGTATDTQYF | TGTGCCAGCAGTAGTACCGGGACAGCGACAGATACGCAGTATTTT